This TCR beta chain stems from a study of human T cells and chemical hapten exposure. In this sample, this clonotype turned up many times. TCRdb analysed the RACE reads with MiXCR anew, one entry per CDR3 protein. The data hold under 400,000 distinct CDR3 sequences, with less than 6.5% observed a single time. Time point reported: pre-sensitization, week 0. Sample treatment: therapeutic diphenylcyclopropenone sensitization with weekly scalp DPC. The template was total RNA from unfractionated whole blood. The CDR3 contains 13 residues. V was shortened by 0 bases and J by 9 bases, with 9 bases between the two germline ends. Germline V gene lookup returns CDR1 MNHEY and CDR2 SVGAGI.

The chain has TRBV6-5 and TRBJ2-1; D possibly matches TRBD1 or TRBD2 (5 bases each). This receptor was taken from a woman aged 45-65 years with alopecia areata. Some clones in this sample may be carry-over from other donors' samples. The material sequenced was whole blood, taken in connection with sensitization to the hapten diphenylcyclopropenone (DPC). The CDR3 reads CASSYSGVGEQFF. The DNA for the CDR3 is TGTGCCAGCAGTTACTCGGGGGTCGGTGAGCAGTTCTTC.